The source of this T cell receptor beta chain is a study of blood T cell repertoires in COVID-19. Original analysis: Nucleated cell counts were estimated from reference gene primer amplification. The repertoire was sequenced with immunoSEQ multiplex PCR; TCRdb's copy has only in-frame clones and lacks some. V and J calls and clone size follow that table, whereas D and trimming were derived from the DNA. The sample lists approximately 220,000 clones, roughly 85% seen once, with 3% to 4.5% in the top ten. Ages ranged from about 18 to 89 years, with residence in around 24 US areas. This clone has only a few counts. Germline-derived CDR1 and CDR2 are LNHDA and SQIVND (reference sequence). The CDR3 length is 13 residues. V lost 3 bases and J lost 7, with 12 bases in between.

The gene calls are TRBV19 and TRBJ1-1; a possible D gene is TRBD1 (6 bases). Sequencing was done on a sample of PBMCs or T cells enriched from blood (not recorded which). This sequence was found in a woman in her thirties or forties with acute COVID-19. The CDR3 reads CASSISGVVEAFF. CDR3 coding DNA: TGTGCCAGTAGTATTTCAGGGGTTGTTGAAGCTTTCTTT.